The entry below gives a single T cell receptor beta chain sequence along with its context. Its antigen remains undetermined. Per-base qualities were not stored, and no clone one base away is much larger. The library was made by PCR. Sequencer: HiSeq X Ten. Using fastp at Q25 and MiXCR, TCRdb reprocessed the public reads and kept productive beta chains. CDR3 protein sequences are deduplicated, and each keeps its most common genes and DNA. The sample records 5,100 or so distinct CDR3 sequences, about 59% of which are singletons. The ten biggest clones cover about 24% of the sample. This record comes from a study of CD4 and CD8 cells across lung adenocarcinoma regions (dated by TCRdb to between 2018 and 2020). For the wider study: The study compared tumor centers with tumor margins to examine intratumor heterogeneity of the T cell receptor repertoire.

The donors were patients who had localized lung adenocarcinoma, which is a subtype of non-small cell lung cancer. Samples were obtained from the centers of localized lung adenocarcinomas. For TCR repertoire analysis, CD4+ T cells taken from tumor tissue were profiled apart from CD8+ T cells. The CDR3 has 16 amino acids, counting the end cysteine and phenylalanine. Of all the DNA, just the CDR3 is kept, 48 bases in frame from base 1. V is pruned by 6 bases and J by 2 bases, leaving 10 bases of the junction without a gene match. The germline V gene yields MNHNS for CDR1 and SASEGT for CDR2. Recombination joined TRBV6-1 with TRBJ2-1; TRBD2 lines up with 7 middle nucleotides. The source is a female donor with lung adenocarcinoma. The CD4 and CD8 labels of this study may be unreliable. Sequenced sample: CD4+ T cells from the center of a lung tumor. The meaning of the sample's cell subset or site label: tumor center region. The nucleotide sequence is given as TGTGCCAGCAGCAGACTAGCCTCACCCCCCTACAATGAGCAGTTCTTC. It codes for CASSRLASPPYNEQFF.